One sample yielded the 13 T cell receptor beta chains listed below, sequenced in a study of blood T cell repertoires in COVID-19. The assay was immunoSEQ multiplex PCR, and TCRdb's table has in-frame clones only and misses some. Found here are approximately 250,000 clones, 92% of them singletons; the top ten hold more than 0.65%. Sequenced material: peripheral blood. Every receptor here comes from a man aged 25-45 years with COVID-19, enrolled during active disease.

This chain uses TRBV19 with TRBJ1-5; D unresolved. The CDR3 spans 15 residues. V lost 4 bases and J lost 3, with 13 bases in between. Germline CDR1 LNHDA, CDR2 SQIVND (reference sequence). CDR3 residues: CASSTPRRDNQPQHF. CDR3 sequence (DNA): TGTGCCAGTAGTACGCCAAGACGGGACAATCAGCCCCAGCATTTT. Variable domain in full (rest from reference TRBV19 and TRBJ1-5): DGGITQSPKYLFRKEGQNVTLSCEQNLNHDAMYWYRQDPGQGLRLIYYSQIVNDFQKGDIAEGYSVSREKKESFPLTVTSAQKNPTAFYLCASSTPRRDNQPQHFGDGTRLSIL.

This chain connects TRBV10-1 to TRBJ2-1; 8 bases fit TRBD2. CDR1 WNHNN and CDR2 SYGVQD come from the germline V gene (reference sequence). The CDR3 loop spans 14 amino acids. V shed 6 bases and J 9 bases; nucleotides not matched to a gene: 10. DNA for the CDR3: TGCGCCAGCAGCCCTCGGGCGGGGGGTGGTGAGCAGTTCTTC. Translated: CASSPRAGGGEQFF.

This rearrangement joins TRBV5-1 to TRBJ1-1, with D possibly being TRBD1 (6 bases). The CDR3 runs 16 residues. Trimming left V 3 bases short and J 6 bases short, with 21 bases between. CDR1 and CDR2 (germline): SGHRS, YFSETQ. Written as DNA, the CDR3 is TGCGCCAGCAGCTACCACCCGACAGGAGAATTCTCTGAAGCTTTCTTT. It encodes CASSYHPTGEFSEAFF.

This chain connects TRBV2 to TRBJ1-6; 9 positions agree with TRBD1. CDR1 is SNHLY, CDR2 FYNNEI, per germline. V lost 8 bases, J lost 4 bases, and 3 bases stayed unmatched. The CDR3 runs to 14 residues. DNA of the CDR3: TGTGCCAGCCAGACAGGGGGGTATAATTCACCCCTCCACTTT. Translated: CASQTGGYNSPLHF.

The chain has TRBV5-1 and TRBJ2-7; 10 positions agree with TRBD2. Germline loops: CDR1 SGHRS, CDR2 YFSETQ. The trim removed 4 bases at V and 3 bases at J, leaving 10 bases unmatched. This CDR3 is built from 16 residues. CDR3 sequence: CASSPGLAELNYEQYF. CDR3 nucleotides: TGCGCCAGCAGCCCCGGACTAGCGGAGTTAAACTACGAGCAGTACTTC. The variable domain in full, completed from reference TRBV5-1 and TRBJ2-7, reads KAGVTQTPRYLIKTRGQQVTLSCSPISGHRSVSWYQQTPGQGLQFLFEYFSETQRNKGNFPGRFSGRQFSNSRSEMNVSTLELGDSALYLCASSPGLAELNYEQYFGPGTRLTVT.

The V and J genes are TRBV5-1 and TRBJ1-1; tentative D call: TRBD1 (5 bases). Germline CDR1 is SGHRS and CDR2 is YFSETQ. The CDR3 has 13 amino acids. Trimming stripped 4 bases from V and 5 bases from J, with 12 bases between. The CDR3 DNA reads as TGCGCCAGCAGCCAACTGACAGAAACTGAAGCTTTCTTT. This gives the protein CASSQLTETEAFF.

The chain has TRBV20-1 and TRBJ1-1; no clear D. Germline V gene sequence: CDR1 DFQATT, CDR2 SNEGSKA (reference sequence). This CDR3 has 11 amino acids. The CDR3 reads CSVVSNTEAFF. CDR3 DNA sequence: TGCAGCGTCGTATCGAACACTGAAGCTTTCTTT.

The CDR3 bases are TGTGCCAGCAGTGATGGGGGGGTCTATGGCTACACCTTC. Protein: CASSDGGVYGYTF. The rearrangement joins TRBV6-1 to TRBJ1-2; TRBD1 might be the D (5 bases). Germline CDR1 and CDR2: MNHNS and SASEGT. Trimming pared 3 bases from V and 4 bases from J, leaving 9 bases between. The CDR3 consists of 13 residues.

The J gene is TRBJ1-2, the V gene TRBV19, with D perhaps matching TRBD1 (6 bases). Germline CDR1 reads LNHDA; CDR2 reads SQIVND (reference sequence). Trimming cost V 6 bases and J 5 bases, with 13 bases left between them. The CDR3 contains 13 residues. Here the CDR3 reads CASSGQPLYGYTF. The CDR3 nucleotides read TGTGCCAGTAGCGGACAGCCCTTGTATGGCTACACCTTC.

This chain joins TRBV4-1 and TRBJ1-2; a possible D gene is TRBD1 (5 bases). The V end was cut by 4 bases, the J end by 4 bases, with 10 bases between. The CDR3 has 13 residues. Germline V gene lookup returns CDR1 MGHRA and CDR2 YSYEKL. CDR3 DNA sequence: TGCGCCAGCAGCCTCGGAGGGGCCTATGGCTACACCTTC. This codes for CASSLGGAYGYTF.

The V and J genes are TRBV3-1 (or the pseudogene TRBV3-2) and TRBJ2-3; D gene ambiguous. Germline V gene data show CDR1 as LGHDT and CDR2 as YNNKEL (reference sequence). The CDR3 length is 16 residues. V was trimmed by 0 bases and J by 0 bases, leaving 10 bases between them. CDR3 amino acids: CASSQDPWPSTDTQYF. CDR3 sequence (DNA): TGTGCCAGCAGCCAAGATCCTTGGCCGAGCACAGATACGCAGTATTTT.

J is TRBJ1-2 and V is TRBV4-1; 8 bases agree with TRBD1. This CDR3 is 16 amino acids long. After removal of 5 bases from V and 2 bases from J, the junction contained 10 bases not matched to a gene. CDR1 is MGHRA and CDR2 is YSYEKL in the germline V gene. CDR3 sequence: CASSSSGQGKNYGYTF. CDR3 bases: TGCGCCAGCAGCTCCTCTGGACAGGGTAAGAACTATGGCTACACCTTC.

CDR3 in DNA: TGTGCCAGTCAGTCTTTTGACAGGGCGGCACCCCTCCACTTT. Amino acid sequence: CASQSFDRAAPLHF. The J gene is TRBJ1-6, the V gene TRBV19, with 7 bases aligning to TRBD1. The CDR3 is made up of 14 amino acids. CDR1 LNHDA and CDR2 SQIVND come from the germline V gene (reference sequence). Trimming took 8 bases from V and 11 from J; bases not matched to a gene: 12.